This T cell receptor beta chain was captured by sequencing in a study of blood T cells in healthy people across ages. This clonotype was found a few times. This CDR3 has 12 residues. V lost 3 bases to trimming and J lost 3 bases, with 5 bases between them. Sample-barcoded 5' priming and a J-beta primer mix drove a second PCR of about 7 to 12 cycles. TCRdb processed the 5' RACE reads anew with MiXCR; each CDR3 protein has one entry. The sample has 650,000 to 1,000,000 distinct CDR3 sequences; about 46% are singletons. The sequence derives from a man at least 80 years old in good health. J is TRBJ2-5 and V is TRBV12-3 or TRBV12-4; D call uncertain. The sample was blood. The CDR3 DNA sequence: TGTGCCAGCAGTTTTGGGGAAGAGACCCAGTACTTC. Translation gives CASSFGEETQYF.